This TCR beta chain came from a study of Ad26.COV2.S vaccination and SARS-CoV-2 variants. Across the whole study: Intramuscular Ad26.COV2.S at 5x10^10 or 1x10^11 viral particles.

Treatment noted: about 20 received Ad26.COV2.S at low or high dose, single or two shots; about 5 received placebo; per-sample allocation not given. Samples were taken on day 63 after the first vaccine or placebo injection. The study used a vaccine consisting of an Ad26 vector that expressed Wuhan-strain SARS-CoV-2 spike. This clone showed up just a few times. Repertoires were generated with immunoSEQ multiplex PCR, while TCRdb's copy carries only in-frame clones and drops some. Among some 270,000 clones listed, 87% were seen once. CDR1 is SGHNT, CDR2 YYREEE, per germline (reference sequence). V was pared by 0 bases and J by 1 base, with 12 bases between. The length of the CDR3 is 16 residues.

This chain uses TRBV5-4 with TRBJ2-3; D remains ambiguous. The source material was peripheral blood, sampled in a trial of Ad26.COV2.S vaccine versus placebo. The sequence was collected from a person between 18 and 65 years old who received the Ad26.COV2.S COVID-19 vaccine or a placebo. The CDR3 DNA is TGTGCCAGCAGCTTGGCGTGGGTTGGGGGCACAGATACGCAGTATTTT. It codes for CASSLAWVGGTDTQYF.